This is a list of T cell receptor beta chains from one sample in a study of T cell responses to AZD1222 COVID-19 vaccine. TCRdb keeps only in-frame clones here, not all; method: immunoSEQ multiplex PCR. Of some 97,000 clones listed, approximately 91% were seen once; the top ten hold more than 1.5%. The input for sequencing was peripheral blood, taken on day 0 of AZD1222 vaccination. These receptors were taken from an adult in good health. CDR3s include the opening cysteine and the closing phenylalanine or tryptophan. A D gene is named only where the DNA matches it firmly.

>NA|TRBJ1-5|TRBV2
TGTGCCAGCAGTGTCGGGGGGGGACAGCCCCAGCATTTT
CASSVGGGQPQHF
>NA|TRBJ2-7|TRBV10-3
TGTGCCATCACCGGGGGCTCCTACGAGCAGTACTTC
CAITGGSYEQYF
>NA|TRBJ1-2|TRBV19
TGTGCCAGTAGCCCGGGGGATAACTATGGCTACACCTTC
CASSPGDNYGYTF
>TRBD1|TRBJ1-4|TRBV6-1
TGTGCCAGCAGTGAAGTAGGAGCGACAGGGGATGAAAAACTGTTTTTT
CASSEVGATGDEKLFF
>TRBD1|TRBJ1-2|TRBV27
TGTGCCAGCAGTTCCGGGACAGGGGGAAGGGGCTACACCTTC
CASSSGTGGRGYTF
>NA|TRBJ2-1|TRBV28
TGTGCCAGCAGTCTACCGACAACAGCCGCGGGTGAGCAGTTCTTC
CASSLPTTAAGEQFF
>NA|TRBJ2-5|TRBV5-5
TGTGCCAGCAGCCCCCAATGGCGCTCAGGTCAAGAGACCCAGTACTTC
CASSPQWRSGQETQYF
>TRBD2|TRBJ2-3|TRBV7-9
TGTGCCAGCAGCCGATCCGGGACTAGCGGGAGAGGTACGCAGTATTTT
CASSRSGTSGRGTQYF
>TRBD1|TRBJ1-4|TRBV4-2
TGTGCCAGCAGCCAACCCGGGACAGCGAATGAAAAACTGTTTTTT
CASSQPGTANEKLFF
>NA|TRBJ2-1|TRBV11-2
TGTGCCAGCAGCGACTGGGCCTCCGGGGCTGAGCAGTTCTTC
CASSDWASGAEQFF
>NA|TRBJ1-2|TRBV28
TGTGCCAGCAGCCAAGGAGTTGCGGGAGGCTACACCTTC
CASSQGVAGGYTF